Included here is one TCR beta chain sequence, with context. What this receptor recognizes is not known. It has no much larger one-base neighbor in the sample; base qualities were not kept. Library preparation employed the immunoSEQ multiplex PCR assay. For the multiplex PCR, a mixture combining 60 forward primers for TCR Vbeta segments and 13 reverse primers for TCR Jbeta segments was used. A multiplex PCR assay on genomic DNA amplified the CDR3 region of rearranged TCR beta genes. The amplified TCR beta libraries were sequenced on the Illumina HiSeq System as 87-base-pair reads. In the source study's methods: A later analysis counted 65 million to 90 million unique TCR beta chains across the 700 or so repertoires, and around 12 million of these chains were shared by at least two donors. Raw reads were error-corrected and collapsed into unique sequences by a nearest-neighbor algorithm in which closely related sequences were merged to remove PCR and sequencing errors. CDR3 sequences were aligned to IMGT reference sequences to assign V, D and J gene segments. For a sequence to be retained, a match of at least six nucleotides was required to both a V gene segment and a J gene segment. Rearrangements were called productive when the CDR3 lacked stop codons and stayed in frame with V and J; all others were non-productive. Following IMGT convention, CDR3 was defined as the stretch from the second conserved V-encoded cysteine up to the conserved J-encoded phenylalanine. In an earlier analysis of around 600 of the donors, sequences lacking an unambiguous match to a single V gene segment were excluded. An earlier analysis of fewer than 650 of the donors classified V segments as functional when productive rearrangements were above 56.7% and as segregating when the standard deviation between donors was above 5%. A statistical classification framework was built for diagnosing cytomegalovirus status from the catalog of TCR beta chain sequences. A later analysis assigned V and J genes by comparing TCR nucleotide sequences with IMGT/GENE-DB human TR gene sequences. Using the TCRdist pipeline, a later analysis assigned CDR3 sequences along with most-parsimonious VDJ recombination scenarios. A later analysis defined each TCR beta chain by its CDR3 amino acid sequence plus V-gene family, and excluded reads lacking a unique V-gene family. To address suspected cross-contamination and a sequencing artifact, a later analysis removed roughly 580 highly shared, low-generation-probability nucleotide sequences. In a later analysis, a clonal expansion index was calculated for each public chain from normalized within-repertoire ranks of inferred template counts. In a later analysis, generation probabilities were computed with a VDJ recombination model fitted to out-of-frame rearrangements, and the resulting probabilities were checked against IGoR. In a later analysis, hypergeometric tests were used to score TCR-TCR, TCR-HLA and TCR-CMV co-occurrence, with a repertoire-size bias correction applied to TCR pairs. False discovery rates were estimated in a later analysis by permuting HLA or CMV assignments 20 times. A later analysis grouped co-occurring TCRs with DBSCAN, adding TCRdist sequence similarity when clustering within HLA-allele-positive subsets. For co-occurrence clustering, repertoires with fewer than 30,000 or more than 120,000 public chains were excluded, along with five repertoires with anomalous nucleotide sharing. TCRdb holds this immuneACCESS table with in-frame rearrangements only. Some clones are missing; in checked studies, unresolved V genes explain under half, and the rest has no known cause. That table furnishes V, J and clone size, whereas the DNA furnished D and trimming. The sample table contains some 130,000 clones; only one count was recorded for about two thirds of them. The leading ten clones occupy around 4.2% of the sample.

The cohort comprised fewer than 700 healthy bone marrow donors. At the time of sampling, all cohort members were nominally healthy, though unrecorded immune exposures were likely present. The donor was CMV seropositive and was included in the group of 250 to 300 seropositive cohort members. A peripheral blood sample was provided by each donor, and peripheral blood mononuclear cells were used for TCR beta sequencing. The Qiagen DNeasy Blood Extraction Kit was used to extract genomic DNA from the blood cell samples. The data are from a study of cytomegalovirus exposure and HLA in healthy donors (dated by TCRdb to between 2016 and 2019). The study in broad terms: An earlier analysis of roughly 610 of the donors reported approximately 260 Gb of sequence data and 95 million to 130 million unique TCR beta sequences obtained from about 200 million T cells. Roughly 290 gigabases of sequencing data and about 92 million unique TCR sequences made up an early release that covered 500 to 700 HLA-typed donors. Among the roughly 400 genotyped donors, around 81% belonged to the genetic ancestry cluster associated with self-reported Caucasian donors. The study aimed to test whether signatures of past pathogen exposure could be identified by cataloging public T cell receptors. The study used immunosequencing to profile the T cell repertoires of 670 or so subjects and linked those repertoires to cytomegalovirus serostatus. Besides the first cohort of 550 to 750 subjects, a separate validation cohort made up of 120 different subjects was used. The study combined high-throughput TCR immunosequencing, statistical association of individual TCRs with disease status, and machine learning to predict cytomegalovirus infection status. A later analysis re-examined previously published TCR beta repertoires from more than 550 donors and added high-resolution HLA genotyping to investigate patterns of TCR occurrence. Rather than using new phenotypic data, the later analysis identified candidate immune exposures from TCR beta sequences and from how often those sequences occurred across donors. To decide whether each TCR beta V gene segment behaved as functional or pseudogenic, an earlier analysis of some 570 of the donors relied on high-throughput TCR beta sequencing. Donor age, sex, ethnicity and CMV serostatus were compiled alongside the repertoire data. Genome-wide SNP genotypes for about three fifths of the roughly 670 donors were used in a later genetic analysis, which treated that subset as a discovery cohort. Every discovery cohort repertoire had been produced on one sequencing platform. HLA typing included class I and class II loci at four-digit resolution. Typing coverage differed by locus: A, B, C, DRB1 and DQB1 were typed in roughly 620-640 donors, DQA1 in about 510, DPA1 in 600 to 610, and DPB1 in approximately 450. Roughly five DR-DQ haplotypes were handled as single units for association and clustering, since linkage in the cohort was strong. On average, around 200,000 unique TCR beta nucleotide sequences were sequenced per donor among 350 to 400 genotyped donors of the cohort, with around 19% of those sequences being non-productive.

Here is what the overall study found, with its caveats: Linkage disequilibrium might explain the correlated functional status among segregating V segments, but an unknown experimental factor could not be ruled out. In this cohort, only TCR beta chains were sequenced, and detectable features were limited by the absence of alpha or paired-chain data. In a later analysis, several top co-occurrence clusters were reported to appear linked to parvovirus B19, influenza, CMV and Epstein-Barr virus. The only immune exposure information available for the cohort was CMV serostatus. A later analysis associated about 16,000 TCR beta sequences with specific HLA alleles at a false discovery rate of 0.05. While some public TCRs were present in many individuals, most TCR sequences turned up only very rarely across donors. In vitro tests confirmed that a few of the cytomegalovirus-associated TCR beta chains recognize cytomegalovirus antigens. In a later analysis, HLA-associated TCR beta chains were found to be more clonally expanded and to have lower generation probabilities than equally common non-associated chains. Sequencing depth was assumed to be roughly uniform across donors in the presence/absence analyses, though that assumption may not hold. When HLA alleles, especially DR and DQ, strongly co-occurred, TCR associations were difficult to assign to individual alleles. Over 15 rarely observed V segments, including chromosome 9 orphons, were excluded from the earlier analysis of about 600 of the donors because counts were too low. The 87-base-pair reads could not distinguish some IMGT-functional V segments, including TRBV6-2 and TRBV6-3, so those segments were excluded. In the study, some 180 TCR beta chains were listed as associated with cytomegalovirus. An association between a missense DCLRE1C variant and V-gene and J-gene trimming of TCR beta chains was found in a later genetic analysis and replicated in an independent cohort. According to the authors, the approach could potentially be generalized to other disease states and immunological phenotypes. Because HLA typing was missing for some donors at each locus, association tests included only the typed subset. In a later genetic analysis, fewer N-insertions in productive TCRs were reported among donors in an Asian-associated ancestry cluster than the roughly 670-donor mean. In both the original and validation cohorts, the classifier was reported to diagnose cytomegalovirus status with high specificity and sensitivity. In a later analysis, TCR association rates were found to vary across HLA loci, with the most associated TCRs seen for DRB1 alleles and the fewest for HLA-C alleles. Most CMV-associated TCR beta chains appeared to be HLA-restricted in a later analysis, and the HLA associations seemed to be driven largely by CMV exposure. In an earlier analysis of about 600 of the donors, most TCR beta V segments appeared in productive rearrangements about 90% or about 30% of the time, broadly matching IMGT annotations. A further reported finding was that TCR beta sequences accurately predicted the HLA-A and HLA-B alleles for most subjects in the first cohort. The sequencing pipeline was judged likely to have produced a cluster of highly shared sequence variants as a technical artifact.

Measured from the cysteine to the phenylalanine, the CDR3 is 14 residues long. Only the CDR3 DNA stays, 42 bases, in frame from base 1. Here V drops 10 bases and J drops 3 bases, and the junction holds 10 bases not matched to any gene. The germline V gene provides CDR1 ENHRY and CDR2 SYGVKD. Sequences were obtained from PBMCs. The clonotype was recovered from a man aged 45-60 years in good health and CMV-seropositive. The chain links TRBV10-3 with TRBJ2-7; TRBD1 fits 9 bases in the junction. The DNA is as follows: TGTGCCACGTCCGGGACAGGGAACGGCTACGAGCAGTACTTC. This translates into CATSGTGNGYEQYF.